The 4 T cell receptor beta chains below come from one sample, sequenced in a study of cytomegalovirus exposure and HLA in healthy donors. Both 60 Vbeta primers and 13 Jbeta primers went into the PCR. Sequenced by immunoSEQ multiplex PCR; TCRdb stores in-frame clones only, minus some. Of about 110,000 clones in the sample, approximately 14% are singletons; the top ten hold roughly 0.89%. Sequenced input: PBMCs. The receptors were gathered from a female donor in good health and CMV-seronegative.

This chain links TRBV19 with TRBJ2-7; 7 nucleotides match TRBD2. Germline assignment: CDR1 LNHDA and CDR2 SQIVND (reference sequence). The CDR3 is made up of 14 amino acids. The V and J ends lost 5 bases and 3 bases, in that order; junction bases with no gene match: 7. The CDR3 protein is CASSAQAGNYEQYF. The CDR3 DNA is TGTGCCAGTAGTGCACAAGCGGGGAACTACGAGCAGTACTTC. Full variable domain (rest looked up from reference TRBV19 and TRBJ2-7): DGGITQSPKYLFRKEGQNVTLSCEQNLNHDAMYWYRQDPGQGLRLIYYSQIVNDFQKGDIAEGYSVSREKKESFPLTVTSAQKNPTAFYLCASSAQAGNYEQYFGPGTRLTVT.

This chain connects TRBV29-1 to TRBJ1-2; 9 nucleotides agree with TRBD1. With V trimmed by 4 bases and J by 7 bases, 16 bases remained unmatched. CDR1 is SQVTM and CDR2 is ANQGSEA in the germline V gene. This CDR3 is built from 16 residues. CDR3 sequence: CSVVGTGSLYACGYTF. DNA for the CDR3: TGCAGCGTTGTCGGGACAGGGAGCCTGTACGCCTGTGGCTACACCTTC.

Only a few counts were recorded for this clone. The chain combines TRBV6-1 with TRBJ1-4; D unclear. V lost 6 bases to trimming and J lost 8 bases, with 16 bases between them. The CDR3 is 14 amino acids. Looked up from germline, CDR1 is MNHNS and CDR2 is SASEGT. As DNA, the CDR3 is TGTGCCAGCAGGCGGGAAGGCCGACGGGAAAAACTGTTTTTT. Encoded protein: CASRREGRREKLFF.

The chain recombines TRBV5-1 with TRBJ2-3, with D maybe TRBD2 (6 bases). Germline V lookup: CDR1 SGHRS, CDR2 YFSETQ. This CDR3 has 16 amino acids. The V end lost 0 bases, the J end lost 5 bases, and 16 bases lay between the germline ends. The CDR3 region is CASSLGGGTGVDTQYF. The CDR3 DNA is TGCGCCAGCAGCTTGGGAGGCGGGACGGGAGTAGATACGCAGTATTTT.